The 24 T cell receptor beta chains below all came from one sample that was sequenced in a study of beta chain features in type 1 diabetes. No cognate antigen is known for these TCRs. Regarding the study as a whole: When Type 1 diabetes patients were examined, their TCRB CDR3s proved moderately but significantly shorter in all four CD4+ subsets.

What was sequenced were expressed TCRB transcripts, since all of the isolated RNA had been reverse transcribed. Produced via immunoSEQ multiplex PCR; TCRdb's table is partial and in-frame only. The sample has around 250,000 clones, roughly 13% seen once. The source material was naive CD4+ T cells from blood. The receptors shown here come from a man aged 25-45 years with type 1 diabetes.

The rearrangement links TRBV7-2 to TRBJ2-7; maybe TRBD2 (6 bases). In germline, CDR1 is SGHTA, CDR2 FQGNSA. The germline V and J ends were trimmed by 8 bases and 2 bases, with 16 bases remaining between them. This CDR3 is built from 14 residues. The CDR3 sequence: CASQAAGLTYEQYF. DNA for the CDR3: TGTGCCAGCCAAGCCGCGGGACTCACCTACGAGCAGTACTTC.

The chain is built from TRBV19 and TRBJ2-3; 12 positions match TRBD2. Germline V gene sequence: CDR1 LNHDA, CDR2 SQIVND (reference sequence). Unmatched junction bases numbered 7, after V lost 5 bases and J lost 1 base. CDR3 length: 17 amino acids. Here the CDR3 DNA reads TGTGCCAGTAGTGCCGGGACTAGCGGGTCCCGCACAGATACGCAGTATTTT. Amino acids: CASSAGTSGSRTDTQYF.

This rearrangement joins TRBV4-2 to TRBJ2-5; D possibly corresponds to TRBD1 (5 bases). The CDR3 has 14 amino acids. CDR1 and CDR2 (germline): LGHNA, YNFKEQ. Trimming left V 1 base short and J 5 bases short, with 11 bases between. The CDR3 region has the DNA TGTGCCAGCAGCCAAGCACAGGATGGGGAGACCCAGTACTTC. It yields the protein CASSQAQDGETQYF.

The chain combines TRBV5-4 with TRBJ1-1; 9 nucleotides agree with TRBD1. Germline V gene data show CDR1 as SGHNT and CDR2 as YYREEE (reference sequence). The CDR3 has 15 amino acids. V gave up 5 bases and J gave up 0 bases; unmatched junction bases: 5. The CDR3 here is CASRDRGGMNTEAFF. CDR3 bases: TGTGCCAGCAGAGACAGGGGGGGTATGAACACTGAAGCTTTCTTT.

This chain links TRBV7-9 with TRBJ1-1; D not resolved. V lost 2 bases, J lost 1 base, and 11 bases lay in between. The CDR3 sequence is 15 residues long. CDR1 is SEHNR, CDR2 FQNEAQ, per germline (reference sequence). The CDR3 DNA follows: TGTGCCAGCAGCTTAAGGGCAGGAGGGAACACTGAAGCTTTCTTT. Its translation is CASSLRAGGNTEAFF.

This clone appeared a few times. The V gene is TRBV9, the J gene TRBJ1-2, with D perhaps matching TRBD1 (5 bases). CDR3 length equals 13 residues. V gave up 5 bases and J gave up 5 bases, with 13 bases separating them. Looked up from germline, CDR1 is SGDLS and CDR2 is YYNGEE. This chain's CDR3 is CASSADSLYGYTF. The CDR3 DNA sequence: TGTGCCAGCAGTGCTGACAGCCTATATGGCTACACCTTC.

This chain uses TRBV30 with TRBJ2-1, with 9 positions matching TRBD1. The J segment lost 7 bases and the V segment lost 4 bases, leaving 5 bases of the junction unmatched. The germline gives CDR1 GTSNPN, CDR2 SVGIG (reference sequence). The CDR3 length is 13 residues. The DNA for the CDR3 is TGTGCCTGGACGTCTGACAGGGGGAATGAGCAGTTCTTC. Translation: CAWTSDRGNEQFF.

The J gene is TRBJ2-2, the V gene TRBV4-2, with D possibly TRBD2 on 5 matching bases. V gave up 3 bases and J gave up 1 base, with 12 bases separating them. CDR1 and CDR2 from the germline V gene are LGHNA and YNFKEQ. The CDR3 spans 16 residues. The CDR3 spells CASSHEGTVNTGELFF. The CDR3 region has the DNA TGTGCCAGCAGCCACGAGGGAACGGTGAACACCGGGGAGCTGTTTTTT.

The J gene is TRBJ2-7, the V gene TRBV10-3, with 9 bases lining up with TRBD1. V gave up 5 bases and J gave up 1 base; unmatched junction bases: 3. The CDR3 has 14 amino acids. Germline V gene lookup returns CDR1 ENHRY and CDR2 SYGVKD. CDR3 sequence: CAISSGTGSYEQYF. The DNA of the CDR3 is TGTGCCATCAGTTCCGGGACAGGGTCCTACGAGCAGTACTTC.

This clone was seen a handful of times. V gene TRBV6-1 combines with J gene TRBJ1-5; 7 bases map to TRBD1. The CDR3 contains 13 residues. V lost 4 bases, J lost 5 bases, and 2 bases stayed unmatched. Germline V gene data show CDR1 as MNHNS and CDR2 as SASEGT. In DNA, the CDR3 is TGTGCCAGCAGTGGGCAGGGGGATCAGCCCCAGCATTTT. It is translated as CASSGQGDQPQHF.

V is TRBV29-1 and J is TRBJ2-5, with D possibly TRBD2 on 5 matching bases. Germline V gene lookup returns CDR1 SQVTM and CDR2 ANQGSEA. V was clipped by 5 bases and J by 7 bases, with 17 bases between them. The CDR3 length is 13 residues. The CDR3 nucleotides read TGCAGCGTTCAGGCGGCCAGTCGGGGGACCCAGTACTTC. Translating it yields CSVQAASRGTQYF.

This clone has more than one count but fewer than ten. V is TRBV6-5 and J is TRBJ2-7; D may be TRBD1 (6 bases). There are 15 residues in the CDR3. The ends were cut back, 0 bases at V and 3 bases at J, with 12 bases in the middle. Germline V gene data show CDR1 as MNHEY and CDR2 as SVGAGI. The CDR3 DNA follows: TGTGCCAGCAGTTACTCGAGGGACACTTTCTACGAGCAGTACTTC. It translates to CASSYSRDTFYEQYF.

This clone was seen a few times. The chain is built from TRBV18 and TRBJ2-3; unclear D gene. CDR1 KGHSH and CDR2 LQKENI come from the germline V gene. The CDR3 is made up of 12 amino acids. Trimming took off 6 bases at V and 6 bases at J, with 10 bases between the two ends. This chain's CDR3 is CASSLAMDTQYF. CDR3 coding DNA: TGTGCCAGCTCCCTTGCTATGGATACGCAGTATTTT. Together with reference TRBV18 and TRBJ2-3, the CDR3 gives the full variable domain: NAGVMQNPRHLVRRRGQEARLRCSPMKGHSHVYWYRQLPEEGLKFMVYLQKENIIDESGMPKERFSAEFPKEGPSILRIQQVVRGDSAAYFCASSLAMDTQYFGPGTRLTVL.

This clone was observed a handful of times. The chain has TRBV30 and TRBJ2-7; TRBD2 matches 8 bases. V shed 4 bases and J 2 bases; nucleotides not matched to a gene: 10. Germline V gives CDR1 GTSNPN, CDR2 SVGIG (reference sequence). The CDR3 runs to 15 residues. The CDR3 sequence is CAWTPGERGTYEQYF. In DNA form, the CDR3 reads TGTGCCTGGACCCCCGGGGAGCGGGGGACCTACGAGCAGTACTTC.

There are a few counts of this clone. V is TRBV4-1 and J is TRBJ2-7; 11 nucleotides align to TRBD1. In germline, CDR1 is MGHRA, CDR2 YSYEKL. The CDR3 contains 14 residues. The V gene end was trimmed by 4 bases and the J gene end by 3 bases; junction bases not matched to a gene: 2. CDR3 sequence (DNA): TGCGCCAGCAGCCGGACAGGGGGCTTCTACGAGCAGTACTTC. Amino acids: CASSRTGGFYEQYF.

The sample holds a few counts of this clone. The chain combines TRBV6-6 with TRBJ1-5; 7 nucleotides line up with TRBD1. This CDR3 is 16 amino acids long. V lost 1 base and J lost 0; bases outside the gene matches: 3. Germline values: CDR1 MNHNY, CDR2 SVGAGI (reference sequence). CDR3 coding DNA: TGTGCCAGCAGTTACTTCGGGACAGCTAGCAATCAGCCCCAGCATTTT. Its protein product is CASSYFGTASNQPQHF.

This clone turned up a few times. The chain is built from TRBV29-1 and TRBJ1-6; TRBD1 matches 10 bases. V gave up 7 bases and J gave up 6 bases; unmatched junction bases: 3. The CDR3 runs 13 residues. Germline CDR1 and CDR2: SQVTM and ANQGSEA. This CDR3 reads CSAWTGGNSPLHF. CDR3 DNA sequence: TGCAGCGCCTGGACAGGGGGTAATTCACCCCTCCACTTT.

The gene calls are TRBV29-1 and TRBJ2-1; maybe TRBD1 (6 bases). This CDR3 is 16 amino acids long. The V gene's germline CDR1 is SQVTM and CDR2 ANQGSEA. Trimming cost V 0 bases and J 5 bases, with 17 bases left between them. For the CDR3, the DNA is TGCAGCGTTGAAGATGCGGACAGAGGGGCCCACAATGAGCAGTTCTTC. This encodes CSVEDADRGAHNEQFF.

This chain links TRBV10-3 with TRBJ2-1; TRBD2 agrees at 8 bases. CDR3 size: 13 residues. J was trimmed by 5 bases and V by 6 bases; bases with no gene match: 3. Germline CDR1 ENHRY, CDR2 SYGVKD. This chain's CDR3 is CAIRTSENNEQFF. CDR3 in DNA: TGTGCCATCAGGACTAGCGAGAACAATGAGCAGTTCTTC.

CDR3 DNA: TGTGCCAGCAGTTCTAGTCTCGGGGAGACCCAGTACTTC. This codes for CASSSSLGETQYF. The gene calls are TRBV28 and TRBJ2-5; D ambiguous. Germline CDR1 MDHEN, CDR2 SYDVKM. The CDR3 totals 13 residues. Deletions cut 4 bases from V and 5 bases from J, with 11 bases between.

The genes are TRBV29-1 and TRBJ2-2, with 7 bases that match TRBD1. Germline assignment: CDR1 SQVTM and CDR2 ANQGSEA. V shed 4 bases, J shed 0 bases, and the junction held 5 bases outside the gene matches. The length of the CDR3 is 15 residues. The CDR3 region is CSVGPQGANTGELFF. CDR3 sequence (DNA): TGCAGCGTTGGTCCGCAGGGGGCGAACACCGGGGAGCTGTTTTTT.

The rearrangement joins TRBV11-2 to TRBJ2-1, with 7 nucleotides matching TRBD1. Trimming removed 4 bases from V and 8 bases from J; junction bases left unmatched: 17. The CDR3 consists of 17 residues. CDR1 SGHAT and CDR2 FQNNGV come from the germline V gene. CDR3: CASSSPRRTGRADEQFF. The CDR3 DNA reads TGTGCCAGCAGCTCTCCCCGGAGGACAGGTCGGGCCGATGAGCAGTTCTTC. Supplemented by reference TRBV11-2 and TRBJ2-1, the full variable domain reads EAGVAQSPRYKIIEKRQSVAFWCNPISGHATLYWYQQILGQGPKLLIQFQNNGVVDDSQLPKDRFSAERLKGVDSTLKIQPAKLEDSAVYLCASSSPRRTGRADEQFFGPGTRLTVL.

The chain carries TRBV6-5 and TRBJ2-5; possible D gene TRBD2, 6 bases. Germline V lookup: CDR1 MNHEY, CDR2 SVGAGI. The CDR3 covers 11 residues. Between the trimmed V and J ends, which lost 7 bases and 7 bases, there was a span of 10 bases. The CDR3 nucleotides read TGTGCCAGCACCAGGAGGGGGACCCAGTACTTC. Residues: CASTRRGTQYF.

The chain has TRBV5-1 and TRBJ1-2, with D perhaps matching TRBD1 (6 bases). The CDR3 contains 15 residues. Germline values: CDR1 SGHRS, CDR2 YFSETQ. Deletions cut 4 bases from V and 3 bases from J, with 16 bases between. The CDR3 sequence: CASSDGQPIDYGYTF. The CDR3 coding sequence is TGCGCCAGCAGCGACGGACAGCCGATTGACTATGGCTACACCTTC.